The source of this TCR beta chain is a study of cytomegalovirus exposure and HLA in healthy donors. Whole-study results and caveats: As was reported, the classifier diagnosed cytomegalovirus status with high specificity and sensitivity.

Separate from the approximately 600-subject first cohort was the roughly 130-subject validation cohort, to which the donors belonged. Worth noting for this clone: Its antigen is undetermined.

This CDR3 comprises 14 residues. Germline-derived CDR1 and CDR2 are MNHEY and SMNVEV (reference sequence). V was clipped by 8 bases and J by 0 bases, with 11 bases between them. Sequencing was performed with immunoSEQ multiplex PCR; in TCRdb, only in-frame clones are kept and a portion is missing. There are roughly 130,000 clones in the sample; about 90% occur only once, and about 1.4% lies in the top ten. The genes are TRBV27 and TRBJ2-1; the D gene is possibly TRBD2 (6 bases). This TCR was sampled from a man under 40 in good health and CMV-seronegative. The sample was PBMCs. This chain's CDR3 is CASSGGNSYNEQFF. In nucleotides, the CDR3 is TGTGCCAGCTCCGGCGGGAACTCCTACAATGAGCAGTTCTTC.